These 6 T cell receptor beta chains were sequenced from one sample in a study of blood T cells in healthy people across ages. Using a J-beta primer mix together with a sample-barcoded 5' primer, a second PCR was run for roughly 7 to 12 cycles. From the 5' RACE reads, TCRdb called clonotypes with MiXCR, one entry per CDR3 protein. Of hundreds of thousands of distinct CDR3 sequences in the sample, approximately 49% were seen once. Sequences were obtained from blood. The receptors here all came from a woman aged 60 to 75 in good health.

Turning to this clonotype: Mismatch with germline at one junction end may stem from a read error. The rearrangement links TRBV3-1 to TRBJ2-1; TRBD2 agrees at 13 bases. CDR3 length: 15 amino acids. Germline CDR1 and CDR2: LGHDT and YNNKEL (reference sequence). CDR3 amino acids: CASGQVWTSGSEQFF. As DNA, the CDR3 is TGTGCCAGCGGCCAGGTCTGGACTAGCGGGAGCGAGCAGTTCTTC.

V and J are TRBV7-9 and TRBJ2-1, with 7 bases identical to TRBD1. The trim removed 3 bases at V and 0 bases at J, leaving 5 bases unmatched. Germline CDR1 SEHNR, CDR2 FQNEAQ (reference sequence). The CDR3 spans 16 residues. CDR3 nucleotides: TGTGCCAGCAGCTTTCGAGGGGGCCTCTCCTACAATGAGCAGTTCTTC. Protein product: CASSFRGGLSYNEQFF.

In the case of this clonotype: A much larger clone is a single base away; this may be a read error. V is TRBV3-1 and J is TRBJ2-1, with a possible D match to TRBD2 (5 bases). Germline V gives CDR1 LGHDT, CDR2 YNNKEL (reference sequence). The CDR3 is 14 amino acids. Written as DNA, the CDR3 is TGTGCCGGCAGCCAAGGGTACCGGGGAGACGAGCAGTTCTTC. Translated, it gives CAGSQGYRGDEQFF.

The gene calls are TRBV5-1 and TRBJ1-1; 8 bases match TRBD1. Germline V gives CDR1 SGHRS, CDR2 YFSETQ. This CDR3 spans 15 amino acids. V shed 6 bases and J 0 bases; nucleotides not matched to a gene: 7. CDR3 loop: CASTRQGSLNTEAFF. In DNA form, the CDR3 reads TGCGCCAGCACAAGACAGGGGTCCTTGAACACTGAAGCTTTCTTT. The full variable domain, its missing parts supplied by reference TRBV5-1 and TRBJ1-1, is KAGVTQTPRYLIKTRGQQVTLSCSPISGHRSVSWYQQTPGQGLQFLFEYFSETQRNKGNFPGRFSGRQFSNSRSEMNVSTLELGDSALYLCASTRQGSLNTEAFFGQGTRLTVV.

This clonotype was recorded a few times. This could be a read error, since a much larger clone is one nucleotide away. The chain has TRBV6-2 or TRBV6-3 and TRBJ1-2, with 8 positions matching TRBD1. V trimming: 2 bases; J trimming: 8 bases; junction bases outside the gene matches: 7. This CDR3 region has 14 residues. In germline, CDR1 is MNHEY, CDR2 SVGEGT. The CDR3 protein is CASSYARTGKGYTF. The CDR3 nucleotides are TGTGCCAGCAGTTACGCTCGGACAGGGAAAGGCTACACCTTC.

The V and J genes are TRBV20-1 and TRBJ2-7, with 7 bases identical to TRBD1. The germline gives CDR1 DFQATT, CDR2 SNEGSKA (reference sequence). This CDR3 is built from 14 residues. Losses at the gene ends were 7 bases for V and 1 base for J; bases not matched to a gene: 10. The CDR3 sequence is CSVPPGQRSYEQYF. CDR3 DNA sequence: TGCAGTGTTCCCCCGGGACAGAGATCCTACGAGCAGTACTTC.